Listed here are 9 T cell receptor beta chains from one sample, sequenced in a study of blood T cells in healthy people across ages. For the second PCR, which ran for about 6 to 11 cycles, a sample-barcoded 5' primer and a J-beta primer mix were used. One entry per CDR3 protein, called by TCRdb with MiXCR from the 5' RACE reads. This table has roughly 1 million distinct CDR3 sequences, 20% to 25% appearing once. This same sample was also taken into another study, of T cells of mothers and their children.

Sequencing was performed on blood. The receptors come from a girl aged 2 to 10 in good health.

This rearrangement joins TRBV5-1 to TRBJ2-3; D unresolved. Trimming removed 3 bases from V and 4 bases from J, with 9 bases in between. CDR3 length: 13 residues. Germline V gives CDR1 SGHRS, CDR2 YFSETQ. As DNA, the CDR3 is TGCGCCAGCAGCTCGCCCGGGCCAGATACGCAGTATTTT. Amino acids: CASSSPGPDTQYF.

Comments on this clonotype: The CDR3 does not close with the conserved phenylalanine or tryptophan, likely indicating a read error. The chain uses TRBV7-9 and TRBJ2-1, with a weak D call TRBD1 (6 bases). This CDR3 is built from 14 residues. CDR1 SEHNR and CDR2 FQNEAQ come from the germline V gene (reference sequence). Deletions cut 5 bases from V and 5 bases from J, with 13 bases between. CDR3 sequence: CASSPRTDNNEQFL. As DNA, the CDR3 is TGTGCCAGCAGCCCGCGGACAGACAACAATGAGCAGTTCCTC.

The chain carries TRBV20-1 and TRBJ2-7; no reliable D call. V lost 0 bases to trimming and J lost 0 bases, with 9 bases between them. CDR1 and CDR2 (germline): DFQATT, SNEGSKA (reference sequence). This CDR3 has 14 residues. CDR3 nucleotide sequence: TGCAGTGCTAGAGACACGTTTAGCTCCTACGAGCAGTACTTC. Its protein is CSARDTFSSYEQYF.

The chain has TRBV4-3 and TRBJ2-7; the D is unclear. Trimming pared 0 bases from V and 2 bases from J, leaving 8 bases between. CDR1 is LGHNA, CDR2 YSLEER, per germline. The CDR3 spans 14 residues. The CDR3 coding sequence is TGCGCCAGCAGCCAAGATCTCGGAGCCTACGAGCAGTACTTC. The encoded protein is CASSQDLGAYEQYF.

The rearrangement joins TRBV18 to TRBJ2-7; 9 bases are shared with TRBD2. The J call is uncertain, as TRBJ2-1 better fits the DNA end. The CDR3 is 14 residues long. Germline CDR1 is KGHSH and CDR2 is LQKENI. CDR3 sequence (DNA): TGTGCCAGCTCACCAGGCGGACTAGCGAATGAGCAGTTCTTC. Its translation: CASSPGGLANEQFF.

This clonotype came up a few times. The chain is built from TRBV7-3 and TRBJ2-2; 7 bases line up with TRBD1. Trimming removed 5 bases from V and 14 bases from J; junction bases left unmatched: 11. Germline V gene lookup returns CDR1 SGHTA and CDR2 FQGTGA. This CDR3 spans 13 amino acids. The CDR3 here is CASSVRQGKTLFF. In nucleotides, the CDR3 is TGTGCCAGCAGCGTCCGACAGGGTAAAACCCTGTTTTTT.

This clonotype was detected a few times. The CDR3 region has the DNA TGTGCCAGTAGTATTGGTGGTGGGAACTACGAGCAGTACTTC. Amino acids: CASSIGGGNYEQYF. The rearrangement uses TRBV19 and TRBJ2-5; no firm D call. The end of the DNA is better explained by TRBJ2-7, so the J call may be wrong. The CDR3 is 14 residues long. The germline V gene has CDR1 LNHDA and CDR2 SQIVND (reference sequence).

There are a few counts of this clonotype. V and J are TRBV7-9 and TRBJ2-5, with 9 bases matching TRBD1. The J call is uncertain, as TRBJ2-1 better fits the DNA end. CDR1 and CDR2 from the germline V gene are SEHNR and FQNEAQ (reference sequence). The CDR3 consists of 15 residues. The CDR3 DNA sequence: TGTGCCAGCAGCCGCCGGGACAGGGAGGACAATGAGCAGTTCTTC. Protein sequence: CASSRRDREDNEQFF.

This clonotype was recorded many times. This rearrangement joins TRBV29-1 to TRBJ2-3; perhaps TRBD2 as D (5 bases). Germline CDR1 is SQVTM and CDR2 is ANQGSEA. The length of the CDR3 is 13 residues. The V end was cut by 1 base, the J end by 1 base, with 6 bases between. The CDR3 reads CSVEGGGTDTQYF. Written as DNA, the CDR3 is TGCAGCGTTGAAGGGGGAGGCACAGATACGCAGTATTTT.